This TCR beta chain was sequenced in a study of blood T cell repertoires in COVID-19. In germline, CDR1 is SGHNT, CDR2 YYREEE (reference sequence). The CDR3 length is 15 residues. V shed 4 bases, J shed 6 bases, and the junction held 10 bases outside the gene matches. Original processing methods: Researchers report that nucleated cell counts were estimated from reference gene primer amplification. Profiled with immunoSEQ multiplex PCR; TCRdb holds only in-frame clones, not every one. The D gene and trimming were derived from the DNA, and the V and J assignments and clone size from that table. The sample lists 240,000 or so clones, around 85% occurring once.

This TCR came from an elderly woman with acute or convalescent COVID-19. V usage is TRBV5-4 and J usage is TRBJ1-1; 9 positions match TRBD1. Sequencing input: peripheral blood. CDR3 nucleotide sequence: TGTGCCAGCAGCCCTGGACAGGGGAGGGACTCTGAAGCTTTCTTT. Translating it yields CASSPGQGRDSEAFF.